Sequencing of this TCR beta chain was carried out in a study of blood T cell repertoires in COVID-19. Study processing details: Quantification of nucleated cells was approximated via reference gene primer amplification. Libraries were prepared by immunoSEQ multiplex PCR; TCRdb keeps only in-frame clonotypes and omits some of them. V, J and clone size are taken as reported in that table, and D and trimming were inferred from the DNA itself. The sample includes 130,000 or so clones, approximately 83% of them seen just once. V shed 5 bases, J shed 6 bases, and the junction held 8 bases outside the gene matches. Germline lookup yields CDR1 SGHVS and CDR2 FQNEAQ. The CDR3 runs to 15 residues.

The V and J genes are TRBV7-8 and TRBJ1-5; 9 bases align to TRBD1. The sample taken for sequencing was peripheral blood. The source of this sequence is a woman in her forties or fifties who had recovered from COVID-19. CDR3 in amino acids: CASSVGTGRSQPQHF. For the CDR3, the DNA is TGTGCCAGCAGCGTGGGGACAGGGAGGAGTCAGCCCCAGCATTTT.